These 8 T cell receptor beta chains were sequenced from one sample in a study of CD8+ T cells in alopecia areata. cDNA prepared by RNA extraction and subsequent reverse transcription served as the template for sequencing. Measured with immunoSEQ multiplex PCR; TCRdb has only the in-frame clones, and not every one. The sample includes about 270,000 clones, about three fifths of them seen just once. Treatment specified: oral pan-JAK inhibitor, 5-10 mg twice daily. Sequences were derived from CD4+ T cells sorted from blood, sampled around week 54, from a patient treated with tofacitinib. These receptors were collected from a human donor with alopecia areata.

This rearrangement joins TRBV7-3 to TRBJ1-6, with D perhaps TRBD1 (5 bases). CDR1 and CDR2 (germline): SGHTA, FQGTGA. Trimming left V 2 bases short and J 5 bases short, with 10 bases between. The CDR3 spans 15 residues. CDR3 sequence: CASSLDGGDNSPLHF. Here the CDR3 DNA reads TGTGCCAGCAGCTTAGACGGGGGAGATAATTCACCCCTCCACTTT.

J is TRBJ2-5 and V is TRBV29-1, with D perhaps matching TRBD1 (6 bases). Germline CDR1 is SQVTM and CDR2 is ANQGSEA. Trimming shortened V by 7 bases and J by 4 bases, and 7 bases separated the two germline ends. This CDR3 comprises 10 residues. The CDR3 loop is CSEGGETQYF. The CDR3 DNA reads TGCAGCGAAGGGGGAGAGACCCAGTACTTC.

This clone has just one count. The V gene is TRBV30, the J gene TRBJ1-2; TRBD1 aligns across 8 bases. Trimming removed 7 bases from V and 4 bases from J; junction bases left unmatched: 8. Germline V lookup: CDR1 GTSNPN, CDR2 SVGIG (reference sequence). The CDR3 extends over 13 amino acids. The DNA of the CDR3 is TGTGCCTTCAGTCGGCAGGGGGCCTATGGCTACACCTTC. Translated, it gives CAFSRQGAYGYTF.

A single count supports this clone. The chain employs TRBV5-1 and TRBJ1-1, with 7 bases fitting TRBD1. Germline CDR1 is SGHRS and CDR2 is YFSETQ. The CDR3 covers 13 residues. The ends lost 6 bases at V and 4 bases at J; junction bases unmatched: 6. CDR3 amino acids: CASTPGGSTEAFF. Written as DNA, the CDR3 is TGCGCCAGCACTCCAGGGGGGAGCACTGAAGCTTTCTTT.

The CDR3 sequence: CASSLPTSGAPTDTQYF. CDR3 nucleotides: TGTGCCAGCAGCTTACCTACTAGCGGGGCTCCCACAGATACGCAGTATTTT. The chain recombines TRBV7-6 with TRBJ2-3; 10 bases are shared with TRBD2. The CDR3 loop spans 17 amino acids. Germline V gene lookup returns CDR1 SGHVS and CDR2 FNYEAQ. J lost 2 bases, V lost 2 bases, and 7 bases had no gene match.

This chain connects TRBV19 to TRBJ2-4, with D unclear. This CDR3 has 15 residues. Germline CDR1 LNHDA, CDR2 SQIVND (reference sequence). V dropped 5 bases and J dropped 0 bases, with 11 bases sitting between them. The CDR3 here is CASSPGLLAKNIQYF. CDR3 nucleotides: TGTGCCAGTAGTCCGGGTCTCCTAGCCAAAAACATTCAGTACTTC.

The chain carries TRBV30 and TRBJ1-1; D is unresolved. V gave up 5 bases and J gave up 2 bases, with 18 bases separating them. This CDR3 region has 15 residues. CDR1 is GTSNPN and CDR2 is SVGIG in the germline V gene (reference sequence). As DNA, the CDR3 is TGTGCCTGGGTCAGGCAGGTGAGGGTAAACACTGAAGCTTTCTTT. This codes for CAWVRQVRVNTEAFF. Variable domain in full (rest from reference TRBV30 and TRBJ1-1): SQTIHQWPATLVQPVGSPLSLECTVEGTSNPNLYWYRQAAGRGLQLLFYSVGIGQISSEVPQNLSASRPQDRQFILSSKKLLLSDSGFYLCAWVRQVRVNTEAFFGQGTRLTVV.

This clone occurred once. The V call is TRBV30, the J call TRBJ1-2, with unresolved D. Trimming cost V 0 bases and J 0 bases, with 8 bases left between them. The germline V gene encodes CDR1 GTSNPN and CDR2 SVGIG (reference sequence). The CDR3 has 14 amino acids. The CDR3 loop is CAWSVRQSNYGYTF. The CDR3 DNA reads TGTGCCTGGAGTGTACGCCAGTCTAACTATGGCTACACCTTC.